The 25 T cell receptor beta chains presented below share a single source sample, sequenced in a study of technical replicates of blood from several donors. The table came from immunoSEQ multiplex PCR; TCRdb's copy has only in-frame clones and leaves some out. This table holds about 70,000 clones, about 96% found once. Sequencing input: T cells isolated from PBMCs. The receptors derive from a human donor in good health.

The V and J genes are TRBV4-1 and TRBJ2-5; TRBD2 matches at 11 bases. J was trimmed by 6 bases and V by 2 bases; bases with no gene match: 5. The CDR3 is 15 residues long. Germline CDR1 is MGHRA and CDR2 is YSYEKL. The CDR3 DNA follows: TGCGCCAGCAGCCAACGACTAGCGGGAACGAAGACCCAGTACTTC. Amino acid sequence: CASSQRLAGTKTQYF.

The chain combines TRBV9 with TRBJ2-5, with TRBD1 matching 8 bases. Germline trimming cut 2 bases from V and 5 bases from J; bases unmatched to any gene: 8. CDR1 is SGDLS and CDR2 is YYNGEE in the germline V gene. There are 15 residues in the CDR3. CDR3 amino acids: CASSVAQGAGETQYF. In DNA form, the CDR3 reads TGTGCCAGCAGCGTGGCCCAGGGGGCAGGGGAGACCCAGTACTTC.

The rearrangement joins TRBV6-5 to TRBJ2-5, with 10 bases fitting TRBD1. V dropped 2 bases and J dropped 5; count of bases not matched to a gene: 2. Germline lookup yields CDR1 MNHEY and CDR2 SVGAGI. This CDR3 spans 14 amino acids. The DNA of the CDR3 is TGTGCCAGCAGTTACGGGGGACAGGGGGAGACCCAGTACTTC. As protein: CASSYGGQGETQYF.

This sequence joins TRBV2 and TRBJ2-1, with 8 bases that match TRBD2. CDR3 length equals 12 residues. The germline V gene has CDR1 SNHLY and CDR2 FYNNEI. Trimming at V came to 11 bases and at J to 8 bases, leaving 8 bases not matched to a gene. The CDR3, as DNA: TGTGCCGGCAAGCGGGAGTCGGATGAGCAGTTCTTC. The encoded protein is CAGKRESDEQFF.

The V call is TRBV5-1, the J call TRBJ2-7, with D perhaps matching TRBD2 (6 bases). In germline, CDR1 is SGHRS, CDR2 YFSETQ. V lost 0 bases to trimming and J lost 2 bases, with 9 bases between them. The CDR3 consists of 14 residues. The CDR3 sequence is CASSLAGVTYEQYF. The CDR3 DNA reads TGCGCCAGCAGCTTGGCGGGAGTGACCTACGAGCAGTACTTC.

The CDR3 spells CASSGETGIQETQYF. The DNA of the CDR3 is TGTGCCAGCAGCGGGGAGACAGGGATACAAGAGACCCAGTACTTC. This chain uses TRBV9 with TRBJ2-5, with 7 bases identical to TRBD1. Germline trimming cut 3 bases from V and 2 bases from J; bases unmatched to any gene: 7. Germline CDR1 SGDLS, CDR2 YYNGEE. The CDR3 consists of 15 residues. The variable domain in full, completed from reference TRBV9 and TRBJ2-5, reads DSGVTQTPKHLITATGQRVTLRCSPRSGDLSVYWYQQSLDQGLQFLIQYYNGEERAKGNILERFSAQQFPDLHSELNLSSLELGDSALYFCASSGETGIQETQYFGPGTRLLVL.

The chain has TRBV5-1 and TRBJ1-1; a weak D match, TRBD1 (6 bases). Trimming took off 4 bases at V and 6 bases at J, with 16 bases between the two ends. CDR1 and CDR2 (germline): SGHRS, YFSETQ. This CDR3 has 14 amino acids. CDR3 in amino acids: CASSPGQSPPEAFF. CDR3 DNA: TGCGCCAGCAGCCCAGGACAGAGTCCTCCTGAAGCTTTCTTT.

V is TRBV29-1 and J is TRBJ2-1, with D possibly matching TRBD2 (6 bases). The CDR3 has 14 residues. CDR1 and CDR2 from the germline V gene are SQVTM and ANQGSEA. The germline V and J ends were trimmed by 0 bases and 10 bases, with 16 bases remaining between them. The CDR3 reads CSVEEAGPPGEQFF. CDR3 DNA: TGCAGCGTTGAAGAGGCGGGACCGCCTGGGGAGCAGTTCTTC.

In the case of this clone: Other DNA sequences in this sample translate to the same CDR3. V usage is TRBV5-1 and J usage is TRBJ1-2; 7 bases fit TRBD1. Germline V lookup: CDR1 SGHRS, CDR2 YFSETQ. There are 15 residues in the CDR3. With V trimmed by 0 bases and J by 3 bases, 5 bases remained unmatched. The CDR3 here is CASSLGQGRDYGYTF. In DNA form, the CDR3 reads TGCGCCAGCAGCTTGGGACAGGGTCGGGACTATGGCTACACCTTC. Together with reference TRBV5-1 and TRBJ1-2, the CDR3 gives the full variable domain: KAGVTQTPRYLIKTRGQQVTLSCSPISGHRSVSWYQQTPGQGLQFLFEYFSETQRNKGNFPGRFSGRQFSNSRSEMNVSTLELGDSALYLCASSLGQGRDYGYTFGSGTRLTVV.

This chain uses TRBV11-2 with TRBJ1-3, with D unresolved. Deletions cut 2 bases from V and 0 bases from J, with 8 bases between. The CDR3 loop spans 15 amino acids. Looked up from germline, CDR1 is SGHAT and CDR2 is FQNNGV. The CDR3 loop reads CASSLTVISGNTIYF. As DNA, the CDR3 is TGTGCCAGCAGCTTAACGGTTATCTCTGGAAACACCATATATTTT.

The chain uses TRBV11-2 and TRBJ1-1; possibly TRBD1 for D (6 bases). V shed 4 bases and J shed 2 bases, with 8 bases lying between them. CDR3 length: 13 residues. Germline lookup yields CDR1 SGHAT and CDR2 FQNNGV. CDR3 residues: CASSSQGNTEAFF. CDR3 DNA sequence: TGTGCCAGCAGCTCACAGGGCAACACTGAAGCTTTCTTT.

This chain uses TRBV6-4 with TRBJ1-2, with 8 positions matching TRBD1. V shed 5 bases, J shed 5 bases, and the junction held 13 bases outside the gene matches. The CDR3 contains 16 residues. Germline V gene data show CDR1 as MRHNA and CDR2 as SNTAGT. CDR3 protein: CASSPGQDPPRYGYTF. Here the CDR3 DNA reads TGTGCCAGCAGTCCGGGACAGGATCCTCCTCGTTATGGCTACACCTTC.

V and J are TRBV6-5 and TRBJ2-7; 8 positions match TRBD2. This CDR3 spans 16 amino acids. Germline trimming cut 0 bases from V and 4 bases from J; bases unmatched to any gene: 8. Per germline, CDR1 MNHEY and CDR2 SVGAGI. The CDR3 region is CASSYSGTSVRYEQYF. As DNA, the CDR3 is TGTGCCAGCAGTTACTCAGGGACTAGTGTTCGGTACGAGCAGTACTTC.

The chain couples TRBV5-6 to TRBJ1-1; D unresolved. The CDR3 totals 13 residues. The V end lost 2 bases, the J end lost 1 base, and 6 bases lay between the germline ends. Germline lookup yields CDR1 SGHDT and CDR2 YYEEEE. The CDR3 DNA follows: TGTGCCAGCAGCTTCGAGGGGAACACTGAAGCTTTCTTT. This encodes CASSFEGNTEAFF. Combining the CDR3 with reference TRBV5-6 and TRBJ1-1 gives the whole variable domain DAGVTQSPTHLIKTRGQQVTLRCSPKSGHDTVSWYQQALGQGPQFIFQYYEEEERQRGNFPDRFSGHQFPNYSSELNVNALLLGDSALYLCASSFEGNTEAFFGQGTRLTVV.

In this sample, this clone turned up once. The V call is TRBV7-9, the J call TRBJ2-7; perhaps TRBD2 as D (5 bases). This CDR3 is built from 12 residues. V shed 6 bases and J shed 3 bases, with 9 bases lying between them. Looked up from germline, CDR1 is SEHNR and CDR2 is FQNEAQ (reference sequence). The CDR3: CASSSGLYEQYF. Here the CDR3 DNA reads TGTGCCAGCAGTTCAGGACTCTACGAGCAGTACTTC.

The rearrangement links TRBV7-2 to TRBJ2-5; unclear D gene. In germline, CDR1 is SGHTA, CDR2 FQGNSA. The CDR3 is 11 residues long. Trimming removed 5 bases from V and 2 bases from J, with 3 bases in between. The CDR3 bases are TGTGCCAGCAGCCTTCAAGAGACCCAGTACTTC. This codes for CASSLQETQYF.

In DNA form, the CDR3 reads TGTGCCAGCAGCCTAGCGGGGAGCACAGATACGCAGTATTTT. Translating it yields CASSLAGSTDTQYF. The rearrangement uses TRBV7-3 and TRBJ2-3; 9 bases line up with TRBD2. The CDR3 is 14 residues long. Trimming removed 5 bases from V and 0 bases from J; junction bases left unmatched: 0. Germline assignment: CDR1 SGHTA and CDR2 FQGTGA.

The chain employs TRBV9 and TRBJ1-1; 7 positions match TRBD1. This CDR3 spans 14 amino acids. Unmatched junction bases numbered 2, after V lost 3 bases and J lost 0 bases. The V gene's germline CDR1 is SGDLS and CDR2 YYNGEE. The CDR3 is CASSEGQLNTEAFF. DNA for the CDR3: TGTGCCAGCAGCGAGGGACAGCTGAACACTGAAGCTTTCTTT.

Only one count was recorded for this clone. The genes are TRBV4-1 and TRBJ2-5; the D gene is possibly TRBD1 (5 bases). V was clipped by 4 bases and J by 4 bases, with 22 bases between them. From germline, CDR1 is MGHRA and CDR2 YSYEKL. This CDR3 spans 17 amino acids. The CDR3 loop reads CASSPRKSDQGRETQYF. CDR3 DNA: TGCGCCAGCAGCCCCAGAAAGAGTGATCAGGGAAGAGAGACCCAGTACTTC.

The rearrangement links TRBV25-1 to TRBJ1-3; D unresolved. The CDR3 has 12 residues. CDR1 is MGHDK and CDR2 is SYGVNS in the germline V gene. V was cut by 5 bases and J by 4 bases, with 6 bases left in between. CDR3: CASSFRGNTIYF. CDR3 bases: TGTGCCAGCAGTTTTCGGGGAAACACCATATATTTT.

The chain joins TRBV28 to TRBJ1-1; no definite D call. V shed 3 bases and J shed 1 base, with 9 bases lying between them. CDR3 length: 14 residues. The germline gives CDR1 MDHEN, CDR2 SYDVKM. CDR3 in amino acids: CASSFVRSNTEAFF. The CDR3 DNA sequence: TGTGCCAGCAGTTTTGTCAGATCGAACACTGAAGCTTTCTTT.

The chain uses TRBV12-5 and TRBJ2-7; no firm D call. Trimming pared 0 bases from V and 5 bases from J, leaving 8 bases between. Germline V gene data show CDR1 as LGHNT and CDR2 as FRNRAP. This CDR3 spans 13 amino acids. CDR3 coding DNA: TGTGCTAGTGGTTTGGTCGGGTTTCACGAGCAGTACTTC. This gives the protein CASGLVGFHEQYF. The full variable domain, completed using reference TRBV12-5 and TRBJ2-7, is DARVTQTPRHKVTEMGQEVTMRCQPILGHNTVFWYRQTMMQGLELLAYFRNRAPLDDSGMPKDRFSAEMPDATLATLKIQPSEPRDSAVYFCASGLVGFHEQYFGPGTRLTVT.

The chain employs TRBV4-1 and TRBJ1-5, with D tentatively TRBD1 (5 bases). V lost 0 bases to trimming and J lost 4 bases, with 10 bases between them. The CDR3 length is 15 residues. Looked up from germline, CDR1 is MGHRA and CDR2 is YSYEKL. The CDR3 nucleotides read TGCGCCAGCAGCCAAGATGTCGGGGGTAATCAGCCCCAGCATTTT. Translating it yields CASSQDVGGNQPQHF.

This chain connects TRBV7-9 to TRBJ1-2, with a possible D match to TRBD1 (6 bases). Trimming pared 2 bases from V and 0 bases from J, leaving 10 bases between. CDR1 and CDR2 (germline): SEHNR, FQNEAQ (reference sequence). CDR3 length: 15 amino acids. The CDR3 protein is CASSLTGKANYGYTF. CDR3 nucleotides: TGTGCCAGCAGCTTAACAGGGAAAGCTAACTATGGCTACACCTTC.

The CDR3 here is CASSTNGFSGANVLTF. Written as DNA, the CDR3 is TGTGCCAGCAGCACTAACGGGTTTTCTGGGGCCAACGTCCTGACTTTC. The V call is TRBV27, the J call TRBJ2-6, with D uncertain. This CDR3 is 16 amino acids long. Germline CDR1 MNHEY, CDR2 SMNVEV (reference sequence). The germline V and J ends were trimmed by 6 bases and 1 base, with 13 bases remaining between them.